The rows below give T cell receptor beta chains drawn from one sample of a study of CD8 T cells in ankylosing spondylitis. TCRdb fed the 5' RACE reads into MiXCR, producing one record per CDR3 protein. The data hold 750,000 to 850,000 distinct CDR3 sequences, with 12% observed a single time. The sequenced sample was blood, either unsorted or a sorted T cell fraction (not recorded which). Source of these receptors: a male donor with ankylosing spondylitis. CDR3s include the opening cysteine and the closing phenylalanine or tryptophan. D genes are given only for firm matches. Clone size appears in some rows only: once, few, many, or a class for an expanded clone.

DNA	CDR3	size	V	J	D
TGCAGTGCTATGACGGTGAACACCGGGGAGCTGTTTTTT	CSAMTVNTGELFF	few	TRBV20-1	TRBJ2-2	.
TGTGCCAGACAGGGGGCAAGGAATTCACCCCTCCACTTT	CARQGARNSPLHF	few	TRBV2	TRBJ1-6	TRBD1
TGTGCCATCCATAGCGGCGACTCCTACGAGCAGTACTTC	CAIHSGDSYEQYF	few	TRBV10-3	TRBJ2-7	.
TGTGCCAGCAGCCAAGATATCGCGGGCGAGCAGTACTTC	CASSQDIAGEQYF	.	TRBV14	TRBJ2-7	.
TGTGCCAGCAGCTCCGGATTGGACAGGGGGAGAGAGACCCAGTACTTC	CASSSGLDRGRETQYF	.	TRBV11-2	TRBJ2-5	TRBD1
TGCAGTGCTAGAGATTGGGGGGTAAATTCCTACAATGAGCAGTTCTTC	CSARDWGVNSYNEQFF	many	TRBV20-1	TRBJ2-1	.
TGTGCCAGCAGCCCCGTAGGTGAAAAACTGTTTTTT	CASSPVGEKLFF	.	TRBV6-6	TRBJ1-4	.
TGTGCTAGTATGACTAGCGGGACAGAGACCCAGTACTTC	CASMTSGTETQYF	.	TRBV12-5	TRBJ2-5	TRBD2
TGTGCCAGCAGCCAGGCGAACAGGGTAGATGAGCAGTTCTTC	CASSQANRVDEQFF	once	TRBV4-2	TRBJ2-1	.
TGTGCCAGCAGCCCCGAGTGGAGTACAACTAATGAAAAACTGTTTTTT	CASSPEWSTTNEKLFF	few	TRBV12-3/TRBV12-4	TRBJ1-4	.
TGCGCCAGCAGCTTGGAGTTAGGGTTCACCGGGGAGCTGTTTTTT	CASSLELGFTGELFF	.	TRBV5-1	TRBJ2-2	.
TGTGCCAGCAGTGAATATGGGCAGCCCACTGAAGCTTTCTTT	CASSEYGQPTEAFF	many	TRBV25-1	TRBJ1-1	.
TGCGCCAGCAGTACGACTAGCAGAGAGACCCAGTACTTC	CASSTTSRETQYF	.	TRBV5-1	TRBJ2-5	TRBD2
TGCAGTGCTAGAGATGTTGCGGGGAGCCCCTACGAGCAGTACTTC	CSARDVAGSPYEQYF	many	TRBV20-1	TRBJ2-7	.
TGTGCCAGCAGCCGAACGCGGGAGACCTACGAGCAGTACTTC	CASSRTRETYEQYF	few	TRBV6-1	TRBJ2-7	TRBD2
TGTGCCAGCAGTGACCCGTTAGCGGAGAGCTCCTACGAGCAGTACTTC	CASSDPLAESSYEQYF	.	TRBV6-4	TRBJ2-7	.
TGCAGTGCCCCGGGACTAGCGGTTTACAATGAGCAGTTCTTC	CSAPGLAVYNEQFF	.	TRBV20-1	TRBJ2-1	TRBD2
TGCAGCGTTGAAGGGCCGGGACAGGATGTCTACGAGCAGTACTTC	CSVEGPGQDVYEQYF	many	TRBV29-1	TRBJ2-7	TRBD1